This T cell receptor beta chain was observed in a study of beta chain features in type 1 diabetes (dated by TCRdb to 2017 to 2018). Broadly, across the study: No differences in mean age, gender distribution, total cell number or subset yield were found between patients and healthy donors. Across all samples, about 110 million sorted cells were examined, and cell number per subset correlated strongly with RNA yield. The study compared TCRB repertoires of sorted circulating CD4+ T cell subsets between recently diagnosed type 1 diabetes patients and matched healthy donors. Regulatory and stem cell-like memory subsets were obtained from only 8 patients and roughly 8 healthy donors, while naive and central memory subsets were obtained from all 30 or so donors.

The entire isolated RNA was reverse transcribed using the High Capacity cDNA Reverse Transcription Kit, and thus expressed TCRB transcripts were sequenced. Deep immunoSEQ sequencing was performed on naive, central memory and regulatory T cell samples, with an average of around 3.4 million total reads per sample. Sorted cells were lysed in RLT buffer and RNA was extracted with DNase-treated RNeasy Micro or Mini kits, depending on cell number. Each cell subset was processed on its own to prevent cross-contamination, while patient and healthy donor samples were processed together. Using the immunoSEQ multiplex PCR, TCRB sequences were amplified from cDNA into 87-bp fragments spanning the CDR3 region. The amplicons were sequenced using the Illumina HiSeq platform. Under the source paper's analysis protocol: Synthetic template baselines were used to correct PCR bias computationally, reads within Hamming distance 2 were collapsed together, and singletons that could not be merged were discarded. Reads were aligned to IMGT to assign V, D and J genes, CDR3 length, and insertions or deletions at six rearrangement sites. Within each subset, clonotype counts were normalized to sorted cell number, after which true diversity and Gini coefficients were computed with the tcR R package. Repertoire sharing was quantified using the overlap coefficient calculated on TCRB nucleotide sequences. As a proxy for the pre-selection repertoire, out-of-frame TCRB sequences from naive cells were analyzed. TCRdb holds this immuneACCESS table with in-frame rearrangements only. Some clones are missing; in checked studies, unresolved V genes explain under half, and the rest has no known cause. V and J calls and clone size come straight from that table; D and trimming were deduced from the DNA. In this sample the table shows approximately 360,000 clones, around 12% of which occur a single time. In total, the top ten clones hold around 0.01% of the sample.

This clone appeared a few times. Its antigen is not yet known. Base qualities were left out, and no much larger clone turns up one base away. CDR1 and CDR2 are drawn from the germline V gene: SGHDT, YYEEEE. The CDR3 starts with the cysteine, ends with the phenylalanine, and has 15 residues. Only the CDR3 DNA is retained, 45 bases long and in frame from the first base. Relative to germline, V is 0 bases shorter and J is 0 bases shorter, with 7 bases between their ends. Study-wide conclusions, independent of this receptor: In all four CD4+ subsets, TCRB CDR3 length was moderately but significantly shorter in type 1 diabetes patients. Because cDNA was sequenced instead of genomic DNA, highly expressing activated cells could be over-represented, though the groups showed no difference in activation or CD3 levels. PCR may preferentially amplify shorter templates, but because patient and control samples were amplified and corrected together, any resulting skew would affect both groups equally. At VDJ recombination sites, type 1 diabetes patients had fewer insertions and more deleted nucleotides, which implies abnormalities in thymic rearrangement. The naive, central memory and regulatory TCRB repertoires appeared to resemble one another more closely among patients than among healthy donors. HLA sub-analyses involved small numbers of individuals, so any influence of HLA type on TCRB rearrangement remained unresolved.

Each donor gave one peripheral blood draw, approximately 110 mL on average, collected into heparinised tubes. Naive, central memory, regulatory and stem cell-like memory CD4+ T cells were sorted on a BD FACSAria II using a panel including CD45RO, CCR7, CD25, CD127, CD95 and CD27. A purity above 95% was achieved for all sorted populations. PBMCs were isolated right away by Lymphoprep density gradient centrifugation and were stained directly, without culture. To minimize batch effects, samples were stained and sorted in pairs, one healthy donor with one patient per experiment. The TCR was taken from a woman between 18 and 30 years old with type 1 diabetes. Sequencing was performed on naive CD4+ T cells from blood. The sample's cell subset or site label, decoded: true naive CD4+ T cells. The chain is assembled from TRBV5-6 and TRBJ1-5, with no D gene named confidently. In nucleotide form, the sequence is TGTGCCAGCAGCTTGGCCGGACTTAGCAATCAGCCCCAGCATTTT. This translates into CASSLAGLSNQPQHF.